The source of this T cell receptor (beta chain) is a study of CD8+CD57+ T cells in acquired aplastic anemia. Across the study: Sorting CD4+ and CD8+ cells gave DNA averaging approximately 3 ug. General observations from the study: Patients and controls shared over 25 CD8+ CDR3 sequences.

Patients included in sequencing had previously demonstrated CD8+CD57+ cell expansion by flow cytometry. Genomic DNA served as template for TCR beta VDJ and CDR3 profiling. Each CDR3 protein gets one entry after TCRdb re-called the reads with MiXCR. The data contain about 160,000 distinct CDR3 sequences, approximately 51% of them singletons. Remarks on this clonotype: Its antigen is still unknown.

This receptor was obtained from a human donor with aplastic anemia. The specimen was sorted CD4+, CD8+, or CD8+CD57+ T cells (not recorded which) from PBMCs.

CDR3 protein: CASSLYRAGSFSTDTQYF. The CDR3 coding sequence is TGTGCCAGCAGCTTATATCGAGCGGGAAGCTTTAGCACAGATACGCAGTATTTT. The rearrangement uses TRBV5-6 and TRBJ2-3, with TRBD2 matching 7 bases. The germline CDR1 and CDR2 sequences are SGHDT and YYEEEE. The length of the CDR3 is 18 residues. V shed 2 bases, J shed 0 bases, and the junction held 12 bases outside the gene matches.